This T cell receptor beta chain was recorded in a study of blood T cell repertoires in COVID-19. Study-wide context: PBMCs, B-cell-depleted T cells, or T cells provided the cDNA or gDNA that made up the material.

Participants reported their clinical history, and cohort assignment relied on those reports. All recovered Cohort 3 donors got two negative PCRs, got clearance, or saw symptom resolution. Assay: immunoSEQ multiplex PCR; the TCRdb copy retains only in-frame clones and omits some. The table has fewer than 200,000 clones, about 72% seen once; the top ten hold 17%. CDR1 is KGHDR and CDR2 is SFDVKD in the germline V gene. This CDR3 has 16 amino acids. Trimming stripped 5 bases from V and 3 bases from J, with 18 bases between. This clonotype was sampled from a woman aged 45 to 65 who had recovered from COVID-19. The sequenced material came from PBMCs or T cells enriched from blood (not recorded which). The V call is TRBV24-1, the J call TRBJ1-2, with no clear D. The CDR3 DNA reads TGTGCCACCAGTGTTAACGGTGGAGGAAGAGACTATGGCTACACCTTC. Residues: CATSVNGGGRDYGYTF.